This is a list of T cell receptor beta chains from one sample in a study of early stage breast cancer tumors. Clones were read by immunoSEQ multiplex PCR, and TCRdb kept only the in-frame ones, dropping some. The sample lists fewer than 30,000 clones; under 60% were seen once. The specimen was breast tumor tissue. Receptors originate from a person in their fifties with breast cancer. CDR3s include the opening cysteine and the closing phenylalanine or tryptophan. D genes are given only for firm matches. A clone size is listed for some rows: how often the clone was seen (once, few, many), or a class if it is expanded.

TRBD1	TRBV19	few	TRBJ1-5	CATRQGARQPQHF	TGTGCCACCCGACAGGGGGCTAGGCAGCCCCAGCATTTT
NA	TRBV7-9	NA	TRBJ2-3	CASSSGGRVEPQYF	TGTGCCAGCAGCTCCGGGGGGCGGGTGGAGCCGCAGTATTTT
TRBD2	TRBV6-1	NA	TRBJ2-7	CANSKEASGEKYF	TGTGCCAACTCAAAGGAGGCTAGCGGTGAGAAGTACTTC
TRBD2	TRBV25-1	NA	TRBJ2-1	CASSDSRSGGNEQFF	TGTGCCAGCAGTGATAGCAGGTCGGGAGGCAATGAGCAGTTCTTC
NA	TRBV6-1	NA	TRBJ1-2	CASTPDGNYGYTF	TGTGCCAGCACCCCCGACGGTAACTATGGCTACACCTTC
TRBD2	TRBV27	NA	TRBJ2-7	CASSPGGTRTSGSRREQYF	TGTGCCAGCAGTCCCGGGGGGACAAGGACTAGCGGGTCTCGGCGGGAGCAGTACTTC
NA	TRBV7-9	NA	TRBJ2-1	CASSLSLGHNEQFF	TGTGCCAGCAGCTTGTCCCTGGGGCACAATGAGCAGTTCTTC
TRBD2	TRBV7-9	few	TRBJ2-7	CASSLNGGGTSSGEQYF	TGTGCCAGCAGCTTGAATGGAGGCGGGACTAGCTCTGGCGAGCAGTACTTC
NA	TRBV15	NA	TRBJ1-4	CATSSSQGSGNEKLFF	TGTGCCACCAGCAGTAGTCAGGGATCCGGCAATGAAAAACTGTTTTTT
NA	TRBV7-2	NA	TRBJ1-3	CASSLSLGNTIYF	TGTGCCAGCAGCTTAAGTTTGGGAAACACCATATATTTT
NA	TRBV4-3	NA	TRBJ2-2	CASSQDNTGELFF	TGCGCCAGCAGCCAAGATAACACCGGGGAGCTGTTTTTT
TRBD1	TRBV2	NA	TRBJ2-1	CASSGQGANNEQFF	TGTGCCAGCAGTGGTCAGGGGGCAAACAATGAGCAGTTCTTC
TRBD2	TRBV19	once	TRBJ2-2	CASSGSSSGFYTGELFF	TGTGCCAGTAGTGGGTCGTCTAGCGGTTTCTACACCGGGGAGCTGTTTTTT
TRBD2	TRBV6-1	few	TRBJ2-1	CASSGGLADYNEQFF	TGTGCCAGCAGCGGGGGACTAGCGGACTACAATGAGCAGTTCTTC
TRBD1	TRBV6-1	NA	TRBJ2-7	CASSKPGQGTYEQYF	TGTGCCAGCAGCAAACCGGGACAGGGGACCTACGAGCAGTACTTC
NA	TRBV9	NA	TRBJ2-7	CASSVGADLFYEQYF	TGTGCCAGCAGCGTGGGTGCGGACCTGTTCTACGAGCAGTACTTC
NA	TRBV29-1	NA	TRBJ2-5	CSVDTYRDVQETQYF	TGCAGCGTTGATACCTATCGGGACGTGCAAGAGACCCAGTACTTC
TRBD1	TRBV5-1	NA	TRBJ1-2	CASSRTGDRDNGYTF	TGCGCCAGCAGCCGAACGGGCGACAGGGATAATGGCTACACCTTC
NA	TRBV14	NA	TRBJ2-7	CASSRGIGPVYEQYF	TGTGCCAGCAGCCGGGGAATCGGGCCAGTTTACGAGCAGTACTTC
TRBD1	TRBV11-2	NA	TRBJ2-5	CASSIGTGQETQYF	TGTGCCAGCAGCATAGGGACAGGCCAAGAGACCCAGTACTTC
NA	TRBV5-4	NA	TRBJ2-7	CASSYTQVPYEQYF	TGTGCCAGCAGTTACACTCAGGTCCCCTACGAGCAGTACTTC
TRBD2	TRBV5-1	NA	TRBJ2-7	CASSLVGLAGVDEQYF	TGCGCCAGCAGCTTGGTAGGGCTAGCGGGAGTTGACGAGCAGTACTTC
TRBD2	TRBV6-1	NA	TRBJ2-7	CASSEFGLAGGPSSYEQYF	TGTGCCAGCAGTGAATTCGGGCTAGCGGGAGGGCCAAGCTCCTACGAGCAGTACTTC
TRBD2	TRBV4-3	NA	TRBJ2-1	CASSGLAGANNEQFF	TGCGCCAGCAGTGGCCTAGCGGGCGCCAACAATGAGCAGTTCTTC
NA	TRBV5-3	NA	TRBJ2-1	CARSSHRSGRLSYNEQFF	TGTGCCAGAAGCTCCCACCGGTCAGGACGCCTCTCCTACAATGAGCAGTTCTTC
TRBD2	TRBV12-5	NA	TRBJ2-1	CASGLPWGGNEQFF	TGTGCTAGTGGTTTGCCTTGGGGAGGGAATGAGCAGTTCTTC
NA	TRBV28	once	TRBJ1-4	CASSLRWPLVATNEKLFF	TGTGCCAGCAGTTTAAGGTGGCCCTTAGTGGCAACTAATGAAAAACTGTTTTTT
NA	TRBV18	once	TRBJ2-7	CASSPARDFYEQYF	TGTGCCAGCTCACCTGCGCGGGATTTCTACGAGCAGTACTTC